Listed below are T cell receptor beta chains from one sample, sequenced in a study of OX40 agonist ivuxolimab in advanced cancers. Here immunoSEQ multiplex PCR was the method, and the copy in TCRdb shows in-frame clones only, minus some. The data show around 60,000 clones, roughly 86% seen once. Sequenced here: CD4+ or CD8+ T cells sorted from blood, sampled in a trial of the OX40 agonist ivuxolimab. These receptors all stem from an adult with an advanced solid tumor such as melanoma, head and neck, liver or kidney cancer. CDR3s leave out the opening cysteine and the closing phenylalanine or tryptophan. Each record gives: V gene, J gene, D gene, CDR3 protein. A D gene is named only where the DNA matches it firmly.

TRBV28	TRBJ2-2	-	ASSPPRGTGELF
TRBV5-1	TRBJ2-1	TRBD1	ASSLLTGSNEQF
TRBV30	TRBJ1-1	-	AWSGWGSLEAF
TRBV19	TRBJ1-5	-	ASIGQSYSNQPQH
TRBV28	TRBJ2-5	TRBD1	ASSFITGGEETQY
TRBV10-3	TRBJ1-1	-	AISGSDHRDSAF
TRBV6-6	TRBJ2-7	-	ASRKAGGAEQY
TRBV6-1	TRBJ1-5	-	ASSDLDRPQH
TRBV6-6	TRBJ2-7	-	ASSFSGRYEQY
TRBV5-1	TRBJ2-1	TRBD2	ASGLAGEAYNEQF
TRBV19	TRBJ1-2	-	ASIDGTNYGYT
TRBV7-2	TRBJ2-5	TRBD2	ASSLRIAGGKTQY
TRBV11-2	TRBJ2-1	TRBD1	ASSLEGQGFNEQF
TRBV2	TRBJ2-7	-	ASRGTGTYEQY
TRBV7-9	TRBJ2-3	-	ASSNLEGTQY
TRBV30	TRBJ1-2	-	ASGFFHYGYT
TRBV7-2	TRBJ2-3	-	ASSPQRVTSTDTQY
TRBV6-6	TRBJ2-5	-	ASSYQGSKETQY
TRBV9	TRBJ2-2	TRBD1	ASSTQGHTGELF
TRBV5-6	TRBJ2-5	TRBD2	ASSFSGSGEAQY
TRBV7-6	TRBJ1-2	-	ASSFVRNYGYT
TRBV2	TRBJ2-2	-	ASRFGIFWELF
TRBV6-1	TRBJ1-1	-	ASSEVWQRNTEAF
TRBV30	TRBJ2-6	-	AWRARGANVLT
TRBV7-8	TRBJ2-3	TRBD2	ASSLLAGGNTDTQY
TRBV20-1	TRBJ2-1	-	SARLYHEQF
TRBV4-1	TRBJ2-1	TRBD2	ASSRETSGRPNEQF
TRBV9	TRBJ2-7	-	ASSGRVSLEQY
TRBV19	TRBJ1-2	-	ASSIDRGLGYT
TRBV18	TRBJ2-7	-	ASSPTRVDEQY
TRBV19	TRBJ2-1	-	ASSIARFYNEQF
TRBV27	TRBJ1-2	-	ASKGAAAGYT
TRBV25-1	TRBJ2-3	-	ASSRQGTDTQY
TRBV14	TRBJ2-5	-	ASSQVLETQY
TRBV6-6	TRBJ2-7	-	ASRSGPSYEQY
TRBV11-2	TRBJ2-7	TRBD1	ASSPIRDRGRGRSYEQY
TRBV7-3	TRBJ1-2	TRBD1	ASSAGQGTYGYT
TRBV6-1	TRBJ1-5	-	ASTGGTGPQH
TRBV6-6	TRBJ2-1	-	ASSGLTATSYNEQF
TRBV7-8	TRBJ2-1	-	ASSLDRDSGF
TRBV19	TRBJ2-7	TRBD1	ASSPGQGTYEQY
TRBV7-2	TRBJ2-7	-	ASSTGHYEQY
TRBV4-1	TRBJ1-5	-	ASSQRSGDSNQPQH
TRBV6-5	TRBJ2-3	-	ASSYRRHTDTQY
TRBV5-4	TRBJ2-1	-	ASSLAGEAYNEQF
TRBV11-1	TRBJ1-1	-	ASSSDGFTEAF
TRBV5-6	TRBJ1-6	-	ASSSPRTAVSGDSPLH
TRBV2	TRBJ2-7	TRBD1	ASSSTGTEREQY
TRBV29-1	TRBJ2-1	TRBD2	SVSLGLAANEQF
TRBV28	TRBJ2-3	-	ASQGGVPDTQY